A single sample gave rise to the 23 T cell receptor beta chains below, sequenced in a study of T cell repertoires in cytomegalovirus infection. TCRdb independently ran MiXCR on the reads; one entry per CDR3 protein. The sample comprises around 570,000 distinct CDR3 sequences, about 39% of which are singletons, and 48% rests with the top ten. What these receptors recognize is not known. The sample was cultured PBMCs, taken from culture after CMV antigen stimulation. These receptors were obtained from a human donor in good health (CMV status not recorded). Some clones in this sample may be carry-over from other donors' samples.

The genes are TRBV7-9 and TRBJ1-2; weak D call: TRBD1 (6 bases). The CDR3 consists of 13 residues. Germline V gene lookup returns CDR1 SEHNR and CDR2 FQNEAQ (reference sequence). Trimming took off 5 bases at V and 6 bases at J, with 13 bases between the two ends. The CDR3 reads CASSLGATDGYTF. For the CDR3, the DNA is TGTGCCAGCAGCCTGGGGGCGACAGATGGCTACACCTTC.

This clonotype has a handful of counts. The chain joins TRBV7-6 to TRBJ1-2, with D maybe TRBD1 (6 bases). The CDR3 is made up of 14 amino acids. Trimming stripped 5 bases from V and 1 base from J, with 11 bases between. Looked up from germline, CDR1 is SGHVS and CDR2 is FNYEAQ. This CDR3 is CASSRGTNNYGYTF. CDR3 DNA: TGTGCCAGCAGCCGAGGGACAAATAACTATGGCTACACCTTC.

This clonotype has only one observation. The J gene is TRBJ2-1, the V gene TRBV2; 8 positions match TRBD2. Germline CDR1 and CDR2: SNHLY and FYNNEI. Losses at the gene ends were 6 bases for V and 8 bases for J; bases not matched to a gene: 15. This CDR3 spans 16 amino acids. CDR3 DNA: TGTGCCAGCAGCCCGGAGCTAGCGGGTCCTCTGCATGAGCAGTTCTTC. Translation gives CASSPELAGPLHEQFF.

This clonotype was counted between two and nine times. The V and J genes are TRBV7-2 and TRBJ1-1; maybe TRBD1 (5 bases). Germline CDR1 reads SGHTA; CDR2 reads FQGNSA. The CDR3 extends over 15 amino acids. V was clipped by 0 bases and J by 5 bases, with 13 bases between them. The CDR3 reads CASSLAVGGETEAFF. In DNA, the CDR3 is TGTGCCAGCAGCTTAGCTGTCGGAGGGGAAACTGAAGCTTTCTTT.

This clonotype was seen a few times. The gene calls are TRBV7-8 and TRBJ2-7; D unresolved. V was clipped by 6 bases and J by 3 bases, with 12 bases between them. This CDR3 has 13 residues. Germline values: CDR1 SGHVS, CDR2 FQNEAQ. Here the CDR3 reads CASRPRWVYEQYF. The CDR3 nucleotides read TGTGCCAGCAGGCCCCGCTGGGTCTACGAGCAGTACTTC.

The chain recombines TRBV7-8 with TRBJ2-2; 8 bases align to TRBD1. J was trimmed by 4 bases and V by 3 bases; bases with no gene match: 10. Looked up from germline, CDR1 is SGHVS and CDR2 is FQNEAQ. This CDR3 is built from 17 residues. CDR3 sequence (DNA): TGTGCCAGCAGCTTCACGACAGGGGCCCTCCCCACCGGGGAGCTGTTTTTT. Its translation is CASSFTTGALPTGELFF.

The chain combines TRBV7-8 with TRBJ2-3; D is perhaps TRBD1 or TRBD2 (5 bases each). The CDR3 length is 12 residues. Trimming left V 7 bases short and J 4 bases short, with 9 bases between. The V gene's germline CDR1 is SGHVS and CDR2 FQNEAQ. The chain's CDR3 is CASTMGADTQYF. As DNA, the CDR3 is TGTGCCAGCACCATGGGGGCAGATACGCAGTATTTT.

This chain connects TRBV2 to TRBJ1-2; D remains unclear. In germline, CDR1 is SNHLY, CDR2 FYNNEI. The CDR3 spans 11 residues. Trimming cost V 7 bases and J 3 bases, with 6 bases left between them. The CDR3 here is CASKRDYGYTF. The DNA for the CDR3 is TGTGCCAGCAAAAGGGACTATGGCTACACCTTC. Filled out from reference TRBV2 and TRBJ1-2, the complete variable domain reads EPEVTQTPSHQVTQMGQEVILRCVPISNHLYFYWYRQILGQKVEFLVSFYNNEISEKSEIFDDQFSVERPDGSNFTLKIRSTKLEDSAMYFCASKRDYGYTFGSGTRLTVV.

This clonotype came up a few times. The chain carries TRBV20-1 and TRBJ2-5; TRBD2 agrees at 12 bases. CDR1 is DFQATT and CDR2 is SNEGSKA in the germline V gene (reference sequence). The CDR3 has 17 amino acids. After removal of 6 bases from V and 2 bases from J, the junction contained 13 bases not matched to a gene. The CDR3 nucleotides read TGCAGTGCCTCCTCTAGCGGGGGGGCCCGGGGTCAAGAGACCCAGTACTTC. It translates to CSASSSGGARGQETQYF.

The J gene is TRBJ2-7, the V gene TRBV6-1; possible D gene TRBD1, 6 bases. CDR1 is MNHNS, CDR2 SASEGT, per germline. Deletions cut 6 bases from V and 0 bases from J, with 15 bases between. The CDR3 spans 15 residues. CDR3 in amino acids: CASRPSQGISYEQYF. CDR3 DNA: TGTGCCAGCAGACCCTCCCAGGGGATCTCCTACGAGCAGTACTTC.

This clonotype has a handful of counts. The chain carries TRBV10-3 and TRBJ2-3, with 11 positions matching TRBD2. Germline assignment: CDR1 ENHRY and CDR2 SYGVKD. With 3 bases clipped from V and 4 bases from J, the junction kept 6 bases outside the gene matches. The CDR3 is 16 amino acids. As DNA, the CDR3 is TGTGCCATCAGTGATAGCGGGAGGGCCGGATCAGATACGCAGTATTTT. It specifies CAISDSGRAGSDTQYF.

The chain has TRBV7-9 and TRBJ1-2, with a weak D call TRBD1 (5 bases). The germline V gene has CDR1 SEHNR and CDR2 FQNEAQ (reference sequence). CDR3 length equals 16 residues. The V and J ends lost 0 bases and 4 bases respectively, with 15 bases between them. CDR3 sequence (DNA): TGTGCCAGCAGCTTAGCCGTGCTGGGGGGGAGCTATGGCTACACCTTC. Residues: CASSLAVLGGSYGYTF.

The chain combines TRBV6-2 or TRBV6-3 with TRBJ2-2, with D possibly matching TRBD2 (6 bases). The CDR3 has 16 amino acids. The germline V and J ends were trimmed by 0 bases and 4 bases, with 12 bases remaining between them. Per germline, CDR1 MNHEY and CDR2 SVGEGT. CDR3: CASSYSGGPFTGELFF. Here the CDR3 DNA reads TGTGCCAGCAGTTACTCTGGAGGGCCGTTCACCGGGGAGCTGTTTTTT.

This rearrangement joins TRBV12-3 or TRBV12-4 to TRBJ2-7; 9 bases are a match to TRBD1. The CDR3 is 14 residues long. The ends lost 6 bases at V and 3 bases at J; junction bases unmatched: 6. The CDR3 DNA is TGTGCCAGCAGGACGGGACAGGGAAGCTACGAGCAGTACTTC. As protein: CASRTGQGSYEQYF.

The CDR3 nucleotides are TGTGCCAGTACCCCAACAGGGGATCCCAACACCGGGGAGCTGTTTTTT. It is translated as CASTPTGDPNTGELFF. The chain links TRBV19 to TRBJ2-2, with 7 bases matching TRBD1. J gave up 2 bases and V 7 bases, and 10 bases lay outside the gene matches. Germline V gene data show CDR1 as LNHDA and CDR2 as SQIVND (reference sequence). CDR3 length: 16 residues.

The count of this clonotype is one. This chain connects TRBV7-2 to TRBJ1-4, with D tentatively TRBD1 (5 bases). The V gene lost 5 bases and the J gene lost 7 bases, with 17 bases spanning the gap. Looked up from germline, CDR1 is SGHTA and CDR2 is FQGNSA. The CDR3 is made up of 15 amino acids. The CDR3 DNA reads TGTGCCAGCAGCCTCTCCGGGACTGCCCCTGAAAAACTGTTTTTT. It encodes CASSLSGTAPEKLFF. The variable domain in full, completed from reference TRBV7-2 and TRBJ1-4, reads GAGVSQSPSNKVTEKGKDVELRCDPISGHTALYWYRQSLGQGLEFLIYFQGNSAPDKSGLPSDRFSAERTGGSVSTLTIQRTQQEDSAVYLCASSLSGTAPEKLFFGSGTQLSVL.

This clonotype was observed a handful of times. CDR3: CASSLSRGGQLTDTQYF. In nucleotides, the CDR3 is TGTGCCAGCAGCTTATCGCGGGGGGGCCAGCTCACGGATACGCAGTATTTT. The rearrangement joins TRBV7-2 to TRBJ2-3; 9 positions match TRBD2. The CDR3 length is 17 residues. V lost 2 bases and J lost 6; bases outside the gene matches: 12. The germline gives CDR1 SGHTA, CDR2 FQGNSA.

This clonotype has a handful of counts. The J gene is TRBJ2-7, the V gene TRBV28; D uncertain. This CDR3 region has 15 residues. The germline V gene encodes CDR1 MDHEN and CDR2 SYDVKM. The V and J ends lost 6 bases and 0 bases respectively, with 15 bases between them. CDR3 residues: CASSSVGLSSYEQYF. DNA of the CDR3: TGTGCCAGCAGCTCCGTGGGTCTGAGCTCCTACGAGCAGTACTTC.

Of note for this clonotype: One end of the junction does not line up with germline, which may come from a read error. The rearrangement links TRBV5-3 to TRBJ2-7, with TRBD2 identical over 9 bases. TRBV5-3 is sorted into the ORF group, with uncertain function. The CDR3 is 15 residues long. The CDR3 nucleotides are TGTGCCAGCAGCTTGGCGGGAGGGCCAGGGTACGAGCAGTACTTC. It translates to CASSLAGGPGYEQYF.

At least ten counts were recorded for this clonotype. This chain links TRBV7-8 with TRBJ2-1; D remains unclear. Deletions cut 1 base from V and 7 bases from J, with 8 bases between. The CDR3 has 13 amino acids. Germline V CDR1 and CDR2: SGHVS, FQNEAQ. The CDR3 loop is CASSLGSWNEQFF. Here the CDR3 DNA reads TGTGCCAGCAGCTTAGGTAGCTGGAATGAGCAGTTCTTC.

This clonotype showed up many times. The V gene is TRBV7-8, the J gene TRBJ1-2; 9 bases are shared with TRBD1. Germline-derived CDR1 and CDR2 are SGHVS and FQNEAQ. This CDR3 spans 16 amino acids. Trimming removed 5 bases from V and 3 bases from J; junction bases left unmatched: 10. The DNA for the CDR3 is TGTGCCAGCAGCATCTGGGGGGGACAGGGCGACTATGGCTACACCTTC. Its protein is CASSIWGGQGDYGYTF.

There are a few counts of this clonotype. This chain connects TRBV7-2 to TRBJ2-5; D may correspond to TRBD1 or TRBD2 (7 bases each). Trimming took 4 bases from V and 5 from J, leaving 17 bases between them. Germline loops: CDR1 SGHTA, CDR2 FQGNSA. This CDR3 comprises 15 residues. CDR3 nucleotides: TGTGCCAGCAGCTACCGACAGGGAGGGAGGGAGACCCAGTACTTC. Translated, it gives CASSYRQGGRETQYF.

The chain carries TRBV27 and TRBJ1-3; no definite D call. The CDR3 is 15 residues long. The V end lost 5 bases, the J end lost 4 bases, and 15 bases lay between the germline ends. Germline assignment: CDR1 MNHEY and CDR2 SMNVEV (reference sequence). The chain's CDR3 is CASSPNFGMGNTIYF. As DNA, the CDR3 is TGTGCCAGCAGTCCTAACTTCGGAATGGGAAACACCATATATTTT.